These 26 T cell receptor beta chains were sequenced from one sample in a study of tissue T cells after allogeneic stem cell transplantation. Steroid-refractory graft-versus-host disease after allogeneic hematopoietic cell transplant qualified adults for prospective research-autopsy enrollment. Repertoires were generated with immunoSEQ multiplex PCR, while TCRdb's copy carries only in-frame clones and drops some. Among 2,200 or so clones listed, roughly 60% were seen once. This material consisted of ileal tissue, taken at autopsy. These TCRs come from an older male patient with steroid-refractory graft-versus-host disease after an allogeneic stem cell transplant. The graft donor may have given rise to some T cells.

The chain uses TRBV19 and TRBJ1-4; D call uncertain. The CDR3 runs to 16 residues. V was shortened by 4 bases and J by 11 bases, with 23 bases between the two germline ends. CDR1 and CDR2 from the germline V gene are LNHDA and SQIVND (reference sequence). The CDR3 DNA sequence: TGTGCCAGTAGTAGCGGACGGACCCCCGTCTTAGCGAAACTGTTTTTT. Its protein product is CASSSGRTPVLAKLFF.

This clone was recorded a few times. V usage is TRBV5-1 and J usage is TRBJ2-7; 11 bases are a match to TRBD2. Looked up from germline, CDR1 is SGHRS and CDR2 is YFSETQ. The CDR3 length is 17 residues. With 4 bases clipped from V and 5 bases from J, the junction kept 14 bases outside the gene matches. CDR3: CASSPSPLAGGSNEQYF. The CDR3 DNA sequence: TGCGCCAGCAGCCCCAGCCCTTTAGCGGGGGGGTCGAACGAGCAGTACTTC.

This sequence joins TRBV5-6 and TRBJ2-7; D remains unclear. Trimming took 3 bases from V and 3 from J, leaving 4 bases between them. The CDR3 runs 11 residues. From germline, CDR1 is SGHDT and CDR2 YYEEEE. The DNA of the CDR3 is TGTGCCAGCAGCTCGTACTACGAGCAGTACTTC. This translates into CASSSYYEQYF.

By proportion, this clone is large. The V and J genes are TRBV19 and TRBJ1-1, with D hard to call. Germline V CDR1 and CDR2: LNHDA, SQIVND (reference sequence). This CDR3 has 11 residues. Trimming took off 5 bases at V and 5 bases at J, with 6 bases between the two ends. CDR3 in amino acids: CASSWRTEAFF. CDR3 DNA sequence: TGTGCCAGTAGTTGGAGGACTGAAGCTTTCTTT.

CDR3: CASSQGLSGRTSTDTQYF. The CDR3 DNA follows: TGCGCCAGCAGCCAAGGCCTCTCGGGGCGGACTAGCACAGATACGCAGTATTTT. This rearrangement joins TRBV4-1 to TRBJ2-3, with D perhaps TRBD1 or TRBD2 (5 bases each). The CDR3 is made up of 18 amino acids. Trimming stripped 1 base from V and 0 bases from J, with 17 bases between. Germline values: CDR1 MGHRA, CDR2 YSYEKL.

V gene TRBV5-1 combines with J gene TRBJ1-1; a possible D gene is TRBD1 (5 bases). CDR3 size: 15 residues. Germline CDR1 reads SGHRS; CDR2 reads YFSETQ. Trimming left V 0 bases short and J 3 bases short, with 12 bases between. In DNA form, the CDR3 reads TGCGCCAGCAGCTTGGCCGGGGGTGGGGACACTGAAGCTTTCTTT. This encodes CASSLAGGGDTEAFF.

This chain connects TRBV19 to TRBJ1-5; no clear D. Trimming took off 2 bases at V and 4 bases at J, with 12 bases between the two ends. CDR3 length: 15 amino acids. The V gene's germline CDR1 is LNHDA and CDR2 SQIVND (reference sequence). CDR3 bases: TGTGCCAGTAGTATAACACGGTCTGAAAATCAGCCCCAGCATTTT. It yields the protein CASSITRSENQPQHF.

The rearrangement joins TRBV20-1 to TRBJ1-5; D perhaps matches TRBD1 (6 bases). With 3 bases removed from V and 4 bases from J, the gap between germline ends came to 13 bases. Per the germline V gene, CDR1 is DFQATT and CDR2 is SNEGSKA (reference sequence). This CDR3 is 14 amino acids long. Written as DNA, the CDR3 is TGCAGTGCTAGTACAGGGAGGCCAAATCAGCCCCAGCATTTT. The encoded protein is CSASTGRPNQPQHF.

This clone is hyperexpanded (1% or more) in the sample. The V gene is TRBV5-1, the J gene TRBJ1-2, with 7 bases identical to TRBD1. CDR1 and CDR2 from the germline V gene are SGHRS and YFSETQ. J gave up 0 bases and V 2 bases, and 7 bases lay outside the gene matches. The CDR3 runs to 16 residues. The CDR3 region is CASSFKGGASNYGYTF. The CDR3 DNA follows: TGCGCCAGCAGCTTCAAAGGGGGCGCCTCTAACTATGGCTACACCTTC.

The chain combines TRBV6-1 with TRBJ2-7; D is ambiguous. CDR3 size: 13 residues. V was shortened by 1 base and J by 2 bases, with 6 bases between the two germline ends. CDR1 is MNHNS and CDR2 is SASEGT in the germline V gene. CDR3 bases: TGTGCCAGCAGTGAAGTGGCAGCCTACGAGCAGTACTTC. This encodes CASSEVAAYEQYF.

V gene TRBV4-2 combines with J gene TRBJ2-1; 8 nucleotides match TRBD2. V was pared by 0 bases and J by 12 bases, with 7 bases of the junction left unmatched. From germline, CDR1 is LGHNA and CDR2 YNFKEQ. CDR3 length equals 14 residues. The CDR3: CASSQEAERGWQFF. CDR3 DNA: TGTGCCAGCAGCCAAGAAGCCGAGCGGGGGTGGCAGTTCTTC.

The rearrangement links TRBV12-5 to TRBJ1-5; D is possibly TRBD1 (6 bases). Trimming stripped 4 bases from V and 0 bases from J, with 10 bases between. From germline, CDR1 is LGHNT and CDR2 FRNRAP. The CDR3 is made up of 15 amino acids. The CDR3 nucleotides read TGTGCTAGTGGTTGGACAGCACCTAGCAATCAGCCCCAGCATTTT. Its protein is CASGWTAPSNQPQHF.

The J gene is TRBJ2-7, the V gene TRBV6-2 or TRBV6-3; 8 positions agree with TRBD1. CDR1 is MNHEY, CDR2 SVGEGT, per germline. J was trimmed by 6 bases and V by 0 bases; bases with no gene match: 10. The CDR3 runs to 16 residues. CDR3 in DNA: TGTGCCAGCAGTTACTCAGTTTCGGCAGGGGGCGTCGAGCAGTACTTC. It translates to CASSYSVSAGGVEQYF.

The chain recombines TRBV5-1 with TRBJ1-1; D unresolved. The CDR3 contains 16 residues. CDR1 and CDR2 (germline): SGHRS, YFSETQ. V lost 4 bases to trimming and J lost 0 bases, with 16 bases between them. CDR3 DNA sequence: TGCGCCAGCAGCCGTACGGAGGGCCTTATGAACACTGAAGCTTTCTTT. Amino acid sequence: CASSRTEGLMNTEAFF.

In its sample, this clone was seen a few times. The chain links TRBV3-1 (or the pseudogene TRBV3-2) to TRBJ1-1; possibly TRBD1 for D (5 bases). The CDR3 consists of 15 residues. The V end lost 3 bases, the J end lost 4 bases, and 15 bases lay between the germline ends. The germline V gene has CDR1 LGHDT and CDR2 YNNKEL (reference sequence). The CDR3 reads CASSHTRAFCTEAFF. DNA for the CDR3: TGTGCCAGCAGCCACACCAGGGCGTTTTGCACTGAAGCTTTCTTT.

The rearrangement joins TRBV2 to TRBJ2-7; 8 nucleotides match TRBD1. Trimming cost V 10 bases and J 3 bases; bases outside gene matches: 5. Germline V gene lookup returns CDR1 SNHLY and CDR2 FYNNEI. This CDR3 spans 12 amino acids. The CDR3 DNA follows: TGTGCCACAGGACAGGGACTCTACGAGCAGTACTTC. Amino acid sequence: CATGQGLYEQYF.

This clone was observed a few times. V is TRBV14 and J is TRBJ1-6; D call uncertain. The germline V gene encodes CDR1 SGHDN and CDR2 FVKESK. The CDR3 consists of 12 residues. Trimming removed 1 base from V and 10 bases from J, with 5 bases in between. Here the CDR3 reads CASSQGVSPLHF. CDR3 bases: TGTGCCAGCAGCCAAGGGGTCTCACCCCTCCACTTT. The whole variable domain, filled in from reference TRBV14 and TRBJ1-6, reads EAGVTQFPSHSVIEKGQTVTLRCDPISGHDNLYWYRRVMGKEIKFLLHFVKESKQDESGMPNNRFLAERTGGTYSTLKVQPAELEDSGVYFCASSQGVSPLHFGNGTRLTVT.

The chain couples TRBV29-1 to TRBJ1-6, with 7 bases that match TRBD1. V gave up 5 bases and J gave up 10 bases; unmatched junction bases: 8. This CDR3 contains 13 residues. Germline loops: CDR1 SQVTM, CDR2 ANQGSEA. The CDR3 DNA reads as TGCAGCGTTCAGGACAGGCCTGGGTCACCCCTCCACTTT. It encodes CSVQDRPGSPLHF.

The V and J genes are TRBV19 and TRBJ2-6; D may be TRBD2 (6 bases). CDR1 is LNHDA and CDR2 is SQIVND in the germline V gene (reference sequence). V was shortened by 9 bases and J by 3 bases, with 15 bases between the two germline ends. This CDR3 is built from 15 residues. The CDR3, as DNA: TGTGCCAGCCTGATCAGGCGGGGTGGGGCCAACGTCCTGACTTTC. Encoded protein: CASLIRRGGANVLTF.

V gene TRBV9 combines with J gene TRBJ1-3; no clear D gene. This CDR3 has 15 residues. The V gene's germline CDR1 is SGDLS and CDR2 YYNGEE. V lost 4 bases, J lost 4 bases, and 15 bases lay in between. The CDR3 DNA follows: TGTGCCAGCAGCCCCCGGAGCCTGGGGGGAAACACCATATATTTT. Amino acids: CASSPRSLGGNTIYF.

The chain carries TRBV5-6 and TRBJ1-2; possibly TRBD1 for D (5 bases). The CDR3 consists of 14 residues. Germline V gene sequence: CDR1 SGHDT, CDR2 YYEEEE. The germline V and J ends were trimmed by 4 bases and 5 bases, with 15 bases remaining between them. The CDR3: CASSVPPGGYGYTF. CDR3 nucleotide sequence: TGTGCCAGCAGCGTGCCCCCCGGGGGATATGGCTACACCTTC.

V usage is TRBV13 and J usage is TRBJ2-3; tentative D call: TRBD1 (5 bases). Germline assignment: CDR1 PRHDT and CDR2 FYEKMQ (reference sequence). Trimming cost V 0 bases and J 2 bases, with 9 bases left between them. The CDR3 extends over 15 amino acids. Written as DNA, the CDR3 is TGTGCCAGCAGCTTAGGAGGCAGGGACACAGATACGCAGTATTTT. It encodes CASSLGGRDTDTQYF. The whole variable domain, filled in from reference TRBV13 and TRBJ2-3, reads AAGVIQSPRHLIKEKRETATLKCYPIPRHDTVYWYQQGPGQDPQFLISFYEKMQSDKGSIPDRFSAQQFSDYHSELNMSSLELGDSALYFCASSLGGRDTDTQYFGPGTRLTVL.

This clone was seen just once. The chain is built from TRBV27 and TRBJ2-7; D gene uncertain. The CDR3 totals 13 residues. V was clipped by 3 bases and J by 0 bases, with 6 bases between them. The germline V gene has CDR1 MNHEY and CDR2 SMNVEV (reference sequence). CDR3 loop: CASSFRSSYEQYF. The CDR3 DNA follows: TGTGCCAGCAGTTTTCGGTCCTCCTACGAGCAGTACTTC.

This clone was observed a few times. J is TRBJ1-1 and V is TRBV7-3; possibly TRBD1 for D (5 bases). Deletions cut 2 bases from V and 1 base from J, with 14 bases between. The V gene's germline CDR1 is SGHTA and CDR2 FQGTGA. CDR3 length: 16 residues. The CDR3 DNA reads as TGTGCCAGCAGCTTAGGGTCGGGGCAGGCGAACACTGAAGCTTTCTTT. Protein product: CASSLGSGQANTEAFF. The full variable domain, in which reference TRBV7-3 and TRBJ1-1 provide the parts outside the CDR3, is GAGVSQTPSNKVTEKGKYVELRCDPISGHTALYWYRQSLGQGPEFLIYFQGTGAADDSGLPNDRFFAVRPEGSVSTLKIQRTERGDSAVYLCASSLGSGQANTEAFFGQGTRLTVV.

The chain uses TRBV4-1 and TRBJ2-5; 8 bases match TRBD1. V trimming: 4 bases; J trimming: 3 bases; junction bases outside the gene matches: 10. The CDR3 contains 16 residues. The V gene's germline CDR1 is MGHRA and CDR2 YSYEKL. CDR3 sequence (DNA): TGCGCCAGCAGCCCCTACTCGGCGACAGGGGAAGAGACCCAGTACTTC. This sequence encodes CASSPYSATGEETQYF.

The chain combines TRBV18 with TRBJ2-1; 13 bases fit TRBD2. The V and J ends lost 5 bases and 5 bases, in that order; junction bases with no gene match: 6. The CDR3 covers 16 residues. Germline V lookup: CDR1 KGHSH, CDR2 LQKENI. CDR3 sequence reads: CASSAGLAGTHNEQFF. The CDR3 coding sequence is TGTGCCAGCTCAGCGGGACTAGCGGGGACGCACAATGAGCAGTTCTTC.